Listed here are 7 T cell receptor beta chains from one sample, sequenced in a study of T cell responses to AZD1222 COVID-19 vaccine. Clones were sequenced by immunoSEQ multiplex PCR, and TCRdb holds only the in-frame ones, with some missing. This sample has 85,000 to 100,000 clones, with roughly 88% found just once. The sequencing here drew on peripheral blood, taken on day 0 of AZD1222 vaccination. The receptors here all came from an adult in good health.

The CDR3 region is CASGLVLRSYEQYF. CDR3 coding DNA: TGTGCTAGTGGTTTGGTACTACGATCCTACGAGCAGTACTTC. The V and J genes are TRBV12-5 and TRBJ2-7; D remains unclear. The V gene's germline CDR1 is LGHNT and CDR2 FRNRAP. The CDR3 totals 14 residues. The ends were cut back, 0 bases at V and 1 base at J, with 7 bases in the middle.

A few counts support this clone. This sequence joins TRBV9 and TRBJ1-6; D is uncertain. The length of the CDR3 is 16 residues. Germline V gene lookup returns CDR1 SGDLS and CDR2 YYNGEE. The V and J ends lost 3 bases and 0 bases respectively, with 10 bases between them. In DNA form, the CDR3 reads TGTGCCAGCAGCGCGGAGTTAAACTCCTATAATTCACCCCTCCACTTT. It translates to CASSAELNSYNSPLHF.

The chain is built from TRBV11-2 and TRBJ1-3; D is ambiguous. Germline CDR1 is SGHAT and CDR2 is FQNNGV. This CDR3 contains 14 residues. Trimming left V 5 bases short and J 0 bases short, with 8 bases between. CDR3 loop: CASSPRSSGNTIYF. The CDR3 nucleotides read TGTGCCAGCAGCCCCAGGAGCTCTGGAAACACCATATATTTT. The full variable domain, with the rest looked up from reference TRBV11-2 and TRBJ1-3, is EAGVAQSPRYKIIEKRQSVAFWCNPISGHATLYWYQQILGQGPKLLIQFQNNGVVDDSQLPKDRFSAERLKGVDSTLKIQPAKLEDSAVYLCASSPRSSGNTIYFGEGSWLTVV.

The chain carries TRBV29-1 and TRBJ1-4, with D tentatively TRBD1 (5 bases). The germline V gene encodes CDR1 SQVTM and CDR2 ANQGSEA. Trimming removed 2 bases at V and 5 bases at J, with 12 bases between. The CDR3 has 14 amino acids. The CDR3 DNA reads as TGCAGCGTTGAAAGGAGGGGTTCAAATGAAAAACTGTTTTTT. Amino acid sequence: CSVERRGSNEKLFF.

This chain links TRBV5-6 with TRBJ1-2, with D hard to call. Germline loops: CDR1 SGHDT, CDR2 YYEEEE. This CDR3 comprises 13 residues. The germline V and J ends were trimmed by 2 bases and 0 bases, with 5 bases remaining between them. The CDR3 reads CASSFGANYGYTF. The CDR3 DNA reads as TGTGCCAGCAGCTTTGGAGCTAACTATGGCTACACCTTC.

This sequence joins TRBV5-1 and TRBJ1-2; possible D gene TRBD1, 6 bases. Germline loops: CDR1 SGHRS, CDR2 YFSETQ. The V gene lost 4 bases and the J gene lost 0 bases, with 19 bases spanning the gap. The CDR3 is made up of 17 amino acids. The CDR3 nucleotides read TGCGCCAGCAGCCCCGGACAGTTCAATACGGCTAACTATGGCTACACCTTC. Amino acids: CASSPGQFNTANYGYTF.

V gene TRBV24-1 combines with J gene TRBJ1-4, with D unclear. Trimming left V 2 bases short and J 4 bases short, with 7 bases between. CDR1 is KGHDR, CDR2 SFDVKD, per germline. There are 14 residues in the CDR3. CDR3 DNA sequence: TGTGCCACCAGTGATTCGAGCAGTAATGAAAAACTGTTTTTT. It yields the protein CATSDSSSNEKLFF.